This entry describes one T cell receptor beta chain. RNA extraction and reverse transcription yielded cDNA as sequencing template. TCRdb's table, derived via immunoSEQ multiplex PCR, lists solely in-frame clones and lacks some. This sample has around 140,000 clones, with about 47% found just once. This sample is drawn from a study of CD8+ T cells in alopecia areata. This CDR3 has 13 amino acids. With 4 bases removed from V and 2 bases from J, the gap between germline ends came to 11 bases. Germline V CDR1 and CDR2: SQVTM, ANQGSEA. The V gene is TRBV29-1, the J gene TRBJ2-5; unclear D gene. The clonotype was recovered from a human donor with alopecia areata. Source: CD4+ T cells sorted from blood, taken at week 0. In nucleotides, the CDR3 is TGCAGCGTTGGGGCTAGACTGCAAGAGACCCAGTACTTC. This encodes CSVGARLQETQYF.